This record concerns one T cell receptor (beta chain) sequence. The antigen is unknown. This entry comes from a study of T cells expressing NK-cell markers. For the study at large: Sorted T-cell subsets CD3+CD56+NKG2C+, CD3+CD56+NKG2C- and CD3+CD56-NKG2C+ were TCR beta-sequenced. Findings of the study overall: The same clonotypes also predominated in the CD3+CD56-NKG2C+ fraction of several donors.

The V gene's germline CDR1 is GTSNPN and CDR2 SVGIG (reference sequence). This CDR3 spans 14 amino acids. For TCR beta, cDNA was produced by 5'RACE template switching with UMIs. TCRdb reprocessed the 5' RACE reads and stores each CDR3 protein as one record, lacking DNA. In all, the sample yields a few hundred thousand distinct CDR3 sequences. Specimen: blood T cells: a sorted CD56 or NKG2C T cell subset, CD4+ or CD8+ T cells, or bulk PBMC T cells (not recorded which). This chain joins TRBV30 and TRBJ1-4; the D gene TCRdb calls, TRBD1, cannot be checked with no DNA. This receptor was obtained from a man aged 18 to 29 in good health. CDR3: CAWTLQGAEEKLFF.